The entry below describes one T cell receptor (beta chain). Unmatched junction bases numbered 11, after V lost 7 bases and J lost 0 bases. CDR1 and CDR2 (germline): SGHTA, FQGNSA. The length of the CDR3 is 17 residues. These data belong to a study of blood T cell repertoires in COVID-19. Study-level information: PBMCs, B-cell-depleted T cells, or T cells provided the cDNA or gDNA that made up the material.

Authors' data handling: For nucleated cells, counts were estimated from reference gene primer amplification. Using immunoSEQ multiplex PCR, the repertoire was profiled, and TCRdb retains in-frame clones only, with some absent. That table is the source of V, J and clone size, and D and trimming were worked out from the DNA. The sample records about 100,000 clones, more than 70% being singletons. The sequenced sample was peripheral blood. This sequence originates from a human donor in a cohort sampled during active COVID-19. The chain couples TRBV7-2 to TRBJ2-2; 7 nucleotides line up with TRBD2. CDR3 DNA sequence: TGTGCCAGCACCCTCCGCCGGGGGAGGGCGAACACCGGGGAGCTGTTTTTT. It is translated as CASTLRRGRANTGELFF. Based on the CDR3 plus reference TRBV7-2 and TRBJ2-2, the full variable domain is GAGVSQSPSNKVTEKGKDVELRCDPISGHTALYWYRQSLGQGLEFLIYFQGNSAPDKSGLPSDRFSAERTGGSVSTLTIQRTQQEDSAVYLCASTLRRGRANTGELFFGEGSRLTVL.